Reported below is one T cell receptor (beta chain). Antigen: not known. TCRdb's copy holds only in-frame clones and misses some; the assay was immunoSEQ multiplex PCR. Here the sample spans roughly 93,000 clones, under 90% being singletons. The data were taken from a study of OX40 agonist ivuxolimab in advanced cancers. The V gene's germline CDR1 is SNHLY and CDR2 FYNNEI. This CDR3 is built from 15 residues. V gave up 0 bases and J gave up 7 bases, with 13 bases separating them. Regarding the study as a whole: In the 0.1 to 3.0 mg/kg range, CD4+ and CD8+ blood T cells had expanded clonally by week 6.

The sample in question was CD4+ or CD8+ T cells sorted from blood, obtained in a trial of the OX40 agonist ivuxolimab. This chain links TRBV2 with TRBJ1-5; no clear D gene. This sequence was found in an adult with an advanced solid tumor such as melanoma, head and neck, liver or kidney cancer. The CDR3 sequence is CASSEALGERQPQHF. The DNA of the CDR3 is TGTGCCAGCAGTGAAGCGCTCGGGGAGAGGCAGCCCCAGCATTTT.